The present T cell receptor beta chain was sequenced within a study of tumor-infiltrating lymphocytes in primary liver carcinoma. The researchers obtained blood RNA from unsorted whole blood and also extracted germline DNA. With a constant-region primer, TCR beta cDNA was made from about 0.55 ug of total RNA. Three nested multiplex PCR rounds of slightly modified ARM-PCR generated TCR beta libraries. The first two PCR rounds used TRBV1-TRBV30 primers with a Cbeta primer, roughly 10 cycles each. MiXCR was run by TCRdb on the multiplex PCR reads, yielding one entry per CDR3 protein. The sample yields about 200,000 distinct CDR3 sequences, roughly two thirds seen once. The CDR3 totals 13 residues. Worth noting for this clonotype: It may be a read error: a sequence one base away is much more abundant.

The sample consisted of peripheral blood. This TCR was sampled from an older woman with primary liver carcinoma and hepatitis B virus infection. The chain is built from TRBV12-3 or TRBV12-4 and TRBJ1-4; D is ambiguous. CDR3 DNA sequence: TGTGCCAGCAGTCCCGGTCTGAATGAAAGACTGTTTTTT. It translates to CASSPGLNERLFF.